The 22 T cell receptor beta chains listed next were all sequenced from one sample in a study of blood T cell repertoires in COVID-19. The method was immunoSEQ multiplex PCR; TCRdb's version includes in-frame clones alone and lacks a portion of them. The sample gives more than 300,000 clones, more than 75% of which show up once; more than 0.95% is in the top ten. Sample: PBMCs or T cells enriched from blood (not recorded which). These receptors were collected from a woman between 18 and 30 years old who had recovered from COVID-19.

The chain combines TRBV30 with TRBJ2-1; D possibly corresponds to TRBD2 (6 bases). The V end was cut by 2 bases, the J end by 3 bases, with 8 bases between. The CDR3 is 13 amino acids. CDR1 is GTSNPN and CDR2 is SVGIG in the germline V gene (reference sequence). DNA of the CDR3: TGTGCCTGGAGTTCGGGGGACTACAATGAGCAGTTCTTC. Its protein product is CAWSSGDYNEQFF.

This chain uses TRBV25-1 with TRBJ1-3; 8 nucleotides line up with TRBD1. This CDR3 comprises 16 residues. The trim removed 9 bases at V and 0 bases at J, leaving 10 bases unmatched. CDR1 MGHDK and CDR2 SYGVNS come from the germline V gene. The CDR3 DNA is TGTGCCAGATGGGACAGGCCGTGGGTCTCTGGAAACACCATATATTTT. It specifies CARWDRPWVSGNTIYF.

This chain joins TRBV30 and TRBJ2-1; D may be TRBD2 (6 bases). Trimming pared 8 bases from V and 12 bases from J, leaving 17 bases between. The length of the CDR3 is 11 residues. Germline-derived CDR1 and CDR2 are GTSNPN and SVGIG (reference sequence). CDR3 nucleotide sequence: TGTGCCAAGGATCTCGGGGGTCGGCAGTTCTTC. It specifies CAKDLGGRQFF.

V gene TRBV7-9 combines with J gene TRBJ2-7, with 8 positions matching TRBD1. The CDR3 spans 15 residues. Trimming at V came to 5 bases and at J to 5 bases, leaving 11 bases not matched to a gene. The germline CDR1 and CDR2 sequences are SEHNR and FQNEAQ (reference sequence). CDR3 in amino acids: CASSPTRTGWNEQYF. The CDR3 nucleotides read TGTGCCAGCAGCCCAACCAGGACAGGGTGGAACGAGCAGTACTTC.

DNA for the CDR3: TGTGCCAGCAGCTCCCCCCGACATGCGAACACTGAAGCTTTCTTT. The encoded protein is CASSSPRHANTEAFF. The V call is TRBV11-2, the J call TRBJ1-1; D is unclear. Trimming took off 4 bases at V and 1 base at J, with 13 bases between the two ends. The CDR3 sequence is 15 residues long. Germline lookup yields CDR1 SGHAT and CDR2 FQNNGV.

CDR3 DNA sequence: TGCGCCAGCAGCGTGGAGAGGATGTACGAGCAGTACTTC. This sequence encodes CASSVERMYEQYF. The gene calls are TRBV4-1 and TRBJ2-7, with no clear D. CDR1 and CDR2 from the germline V gene are MGHRA and YSYEKL. The CDR3 totals 13 residues. Trimming removed 5 bases from V and 4 bases from J, with 12 bases in between.

The V call is TRBV10-3, the J call TRBJ2-7, with 8 nucleotides matching TRBD1. The V gene end was trimmed by 6 bases and the J gene end by 1 base; junction bases not matched to a gene: 8. CDR3 length: 15 residues. The germline CDR1 and CDR2 sequences are ENHRY and SYGVKD. The CDR3 nucleotides read TGTGCCATCAGCGGGGGACAGGTGGTATCCTACGAGCAGTACTTC. Translated, it gives CAISGGQVVSYEQYF.

This clone appeared a few times. This chain uses TRBV18 with TRBJ1-1; D is possibly TRBD1 (5 bases). The length of the CDR3 is 14 residues. The V end lost 5 bases, the J end lost 5 bases, and 15 bases lay between the germline ends. The germline CDR1 and CDR2 sequences are KGHSH and LQKENI. The DNA for the CDR3 is TGTGCCAGCTCAACTCAGGGCCTAAGAACTGAAGCTTTCTTT. Translating it yields CASSTQGLRTEAFF.

The chain carries TRBV4-1 and TRBJ1-4; D is unresolved. V was shortened by 3 bases and J by 5 bases, with 10 bases between the two germline ends. Per germline, CDR1 MGHRA and CDR2 YSYEKL. The CDR3 covers 14 residues. CDR3 region: CASSHGNQNEKLFF. The CDR3 region has the DNA TGCGCCAGCAGCCACGGGAACCAAAATGAAAAACTGTTTTTT.

The chain carries TRBV12-5 and TRBJ1-3; tentatively, D is TRBD1 (6 bases). Between the trimmed V and J ends, which lost 5 bases and 0 bases, there was a span of 17 bases. The CDR3 consists of 17 residues. In germline, CDR1 is LGHNT, CDR2 FRNRAP. CDR3 DNA sequence: TGTGCTAGTGGTGGCACGGGACAAAGTTACTCTGGAAACACCATATATTTT. This sequence encodes CASGGTGQSYSGNTIYF.

The chain links TRBV18 to TRBJ1-5; D is undetermined. This CDR3 region has 14 residues. Germline values: CDR1 KGHSH, CDR2 LQKENI. V was cut by 4 bases and J by 6 bases, with 13 bases left in between. CDR3 bases: TGTGCCAGCTCACGAGAGGGTGGAGGTCAGCCCCAGCATTTT. Its protein product is CASSREGGGQPQHF.

CDR3 DNA: TGTGCCAGCAGTTTCGGTAGCGGGGGGGCGGGGGAGCAGTACTTC. It translates to CASSFGSGGAGEQYF. This chain uses TRBV27 with TRBJ2-7; TRBD2 matches 11 bases. There are 15 residues in the CDR3. The germline CDR1 and CDR2 sequences are MNHEY and SMNVEV (reference sequence). With 3 bases clipped from V and 7 bases from J, the junction kept 8 bases outside the gene matches.

V usage is TRBV30 and J usage is TRBJ2-3; 7 nucleotides line up with TRBD2. J gave up 5 bases and V 5 bases, and 4 bases lay outside the gene matches. This CDR3 spans 12 amino acids. Germline V gives CDR1 GTSNPN, CDR2 SVGIG (reference sequence). CDR3 bases: TGTGCCTGGGGGACGGGGGGAGATACGCAGTATTTT. Protein: CAWGTGGDTQYF.

V usage is TRBV3-1 (or the pseudogene TRBV3-2) and J usage is TRBJ1-1; no clear D gene. The V and J ends lost 0 bases and 7 bases respectively, with 15 bases between them. The CDR3 covers 15 residues. In germline, CDR1 is LGHDT, CDR2 YNNKEL (reference sequence). The CDR3 nucleotides are TGTGCCAGCAGCCAAGAAACGGAGAGCAACCTTGAAGCTTTCTTT. This translates into CASSQETESNLEAFF.

This clone was observed a few times. This chain connects TRBV30 to TRBJ1-4; weak D call: TRBD1 (5 bases). This CDR3 is built from 14 residues. V lost 3 bases and J lost 7, with 15 bases in between. Per germline, CDR1 GTSNPN and CDR2 SVGIG (reference sequence). CDR3 loop: CAWRSWGVSEKLFF. Here the CDR3 DNA reads TGTGCCTGGAGGTCTTGGGGGGTCTCTGAAAAACTGTTTTTT. The whole variable domain, filled in from reference TRBV30 and TRBJ1-4, reads SQTIHQWPATLVQPVGSPLSLECTVEGTSNPNLYWYRQAAGRGLQLLFYSVGIGQISSEVPQNLSASRPQDRQFILSSKKLLLSDSGFYLCAWRSWGVSEKLFFGSGTQLSVL.

The chain carries TRBV5-1 and TRBJ1-2; TRBD1 matches at 9 bases. CDR3 length: 16 amino acids. V shed 1 base and J 5 bases; nucleotides not matched to a gene: 9. From germline, CDR1 is SGHRS and CDR2 YFSETQ. DNA of the CDR3: TGCGCCAGCAGCTTGCCCACAGGGGGCGCCGTTTATGGCTACACCTTC. This codes for CASSLPTGGAVYGYTF.

This clone was observed once. The chain uses TRBV29-1 and TRBJ1-2, with D hard to call. V was cut by 4 bases and J by 0 bases, with 3 bases left in between. The CDR3 loop spans 11 amino acids. Germline CDR1 SQVTM, CDR2 ANQGSEA. In DNA form, the CDR3 reads TGCAGCGTTGTCACTAACTATGGCTACACCTTC. This encodes CSVVTNYGYTF.

This chain links TRBV7-8 with TRBJ1-1; TRBD1 aligns across 8 bases. Germline-derived CDR1 and CDR2 are SGHVS and FQNEAQ. Trimming cost V 8 bases and J 4 bases; bases outside gene matches: 9. The length of the CDR3 is 14 residues. The CDR3 loop is CASLLQGGATEAFF. The CDR3 bases are TGTGCCAGCCTACTACAGGGGGGCGCCACTGAAGCTTTCTTT.

This clone was observed a single time. This sequence joins TRBV9 and TRBJ2-7; 7 nucleotides line up with TRBD2. The length of the CDR3 is 14 residues. Germline CDR1 SGDLS, CDR2 YYNGEE. With V trimmed by 0 bases and J by 4 bases, 4 bases remained unmatched. The CDR3 sequence: CASSVGLALYEQYF. The CDR3 DNA follows: TGTGCCAGCAGCGTAGGACTAGCTCTGTACGAGCAGTACTTC.

V is TRBV4-1 and J is TRBJ1-2; 8 bases agree with TRBD1. With 4 bases clipped from V and 2 bases from J, the junction kept 0 bases outside the gene matches. The CDR3 consists of 13 residues. The germline CDR1 and CDR2 sequences are MGHRA and YSYEKL. The CDR3 region is CASSPGGNYGYTF. CDR3 DNA sequence: TGCGCCAGCAGCCCAGGGGGCAACTATGGCTACACCTTC.

The chain combines TRBV7-9 with TRBJ2-5; a possible D gene is TRBD1 (5 bases). Between the trimmed V and J ends, which lost 4 bases and 3 bases, there was a span of 9 bases. Germline values: CDR1 SEHNR, CDR2 FQNEAQ (reference sequence). This CDR3 comprises 13 residues. CDR3 amino acids: CASSWGGKETQYF. The CDR3, as DNA: TGTGCCAGCAGCTGGGGCGGTAAAGAGACCCAGTACTTC. Drawing the rest from reference TRBV7-9 and TRBJ2-5, the complete variable domain is DTGVSQNPRHKITKRGQNVTFRCDPISEHNRLYWYRQTLGQGPEFLTYFQNEAQLEKSRLLSDRFSAERPKGSFSTLEIQRTEQGDSAMYLCASSWGGKETQYFGPGTRLLVL.

The V and J genes are TRBV11-1 and TRBJ1-3; no reliable D call. Germline CDR1 reads SGHAT; CDR2 reads FQDESV (reference sequence). Deletions cut 4 bases from V and 0 bases from J, with 13 bases between. The CDR3 has 16 residues. The CDR3 DNA reads as TGTGCCAGCAGCTCGGCTGACCGCGGCTCTGGAAACACCATATATTTT. This codes for CASSSADRGSGNTIYF.